The next 30 T cell receptor beta chains were all read from a single sample in a study of OX40 agonist ivuxolimab in advanced cancers. The protocol was immunoSEQ multiplex PCR, while the TCRdb copy is restricted to in-frame clones and leaves out a portion. The profile shows tens of thousands of clones, about 91% of them singletons. The starting material was CD4+ or CD8+ T cells sorted from blood, obtained in a trial of the OX40 agonist ivuxolimab. Receptors originate from an adult with an advanced solid tumor such as melanoma, head and neck, liver or kidney cancer.

V and J are TRBV12-5 and TRBJ2-1; D unclear. The germline V and J ends were trimmed by 6 bases and 9 bases, with 12 bases remaining between them. The CDR3 runs 12 residues. Germline values: CDR1 LGHNT, CDR2 FRNRAP. For the CDR3, the DNA is TGTGCTAGTGGCTCTCTCCCGGGTGAGCAGTTCTTC. Protein product: CASGSLPGEQFF.

The chain is built from TRBV29-1 and TRBJ1-5; 9 bases map to TRBD1. J lost 6 bases, V lost 7 bases, and 16 bases had no gene match. Germline V gene lookup returns CDR1 SQVTM and CDR2 ANQGSEA. The CDR3 runs 16 residues. The CDR3 coding sequence is TGCAGCGCAGAAACCCCCTACACAGGGGGCGTTCAGCCCCAGCATTTT. Amino acid sequence: CSAETPYTGGVQPQHF.

The chain has TRBV11-2 and TRBJ2-7, with D possibly being TRBD1 (6 bases). The CDR3 has 17 residues. Between the trimmed V and J ends, which lost 1 base and 3 bases, there was a span of 19 bases. Germline CDR1 is SGHAT and CDR2 is FQNNGV. CDR3: CASSLGYSGQIYYEQYF. Written as DNA, the CDR3 is TGTGCCAGCAGCTTAGGCTACTCGGGACAAATATACTACGAGCAGTACTTC.

CDR3 coding DNA: TGCGCCAGTGGGTTGGCCACGGGGGAAAAACTGTTTTTT. This sequence encodes CASGLATGEKLFF. The rearrangement joins TRBV5-1 to TRBJ1-4, with D unclear. The CDR3 contains 13 residues. From germline, CDR1 is SGHRS and CDR2 YFSETQ. V dropped 8 bases and J dropped 8 bases, with 16 bases sitting between them.

The rearrangement links TRBV7-6 to TRBJ2-2; 7 positions match TRBD1. The CDR3 is 15 residues long. V shed 5 bases, J shed 0 bases, and the junction held 3 bases outside the gene matches. CDR1 SGHVS and CDR2 FNYEAQ come from the germline V gene. This chain's CDR3 is CASSRDSANTGELFF. The CDR3 region has the DNA TGTGCCAGCAGCCGGGACAGCGCGAACACCGGGGAGCTGTTTTTT.

The chain combines TRBV7-7 with TRBJ2-2; 12 bases are a match to TRBD2. Germline CDR1 SSHAT, CDR2 FNYEAQ (reference sequence). With V trimmed by 5 bases and J by 10 bases, 8 bases remained unmatched. This CDR3 is built from 15 residues. The CDR3: CASSPLAGGPLELFF. CDR3 nucleotides: TGTGCCAGCAGCCCCCTAGCGGGAGGGCCGTTGGAGCTGTTTTTT.

The rearrangement links TRBV6-5 to TRBJ2-1; 8 bases align to TRBD1. The CDR3 loop spans 15 amino acids. CDR1 and CDR2 (germline): MNHEY, SVGAGI. With 0 bases clipped from V and 9 bases from J, the junction kept 7 bases outside the gene matches. This CDR3 reads CASSYSAGGRGEQFF. CDR3 DNA sequence: TGTGCCAGCAGTTACTCGGCAGGGGGCAGGGGTGAGCAGTTCTTC.

This chain uses TRBV5-6 with TRBJ1-1; TRBD1 matches 7 bases. The ends lost 4 bases at V and 1 base at J; junction bases unmatched: 13. Looked up from germline, CDR1 is SGHDT and CDR2 is YYEEEE. The CDR3 totals 17 residues. CDR3 amino acids: CASSDRRGPLGNTEAFF. Written as DNA, the CDR3 is TGTGCCAGCAGCGACCGGAGGGGGCCATTGGGGAACACTGAAGCTTTCTTT.

The rearrangement uses TRBV9 and TRBJ1-3, with D hard to call. The CDR3 extends over 13 amino acids. From germline, CDR1 is SGDLS and CDR2 YYNGEE. The V gene lost 8 bases and the J gene lost 0 bases, with 9 bases spanning the gap. The CDR3 spells CASGGTSGNTIYF. CDR3 DNA sequence: TGTGCCAGTGGAGGAACCTCTGGAAACACCATATATTTT.

This clone has only one observation. The chain has TRBV7-6 and TRBJ2-1, with TRBD1 matching 9 bases. The junction had 10 bases not matched to a gene; V was cut back by 1 base and J by 6 bases. CDR3 size: 17 residues. Germline loops: CDR1 SGHVS, CDR2 FNYEAQ. The CDR3 bases are TGTGCCAGCAGCTTAGGAAGGGCGGGACAGGGTGGCAATGAGCAGTTCTTC. Encoded protein: CASSLGRAGQGGNEQFF.

The chain uses TRBV4-3 and TRBJ2-2; D is uncertain. V gave up 2 bases and J gave up 2 bases, with 3 bases separating them. Per the germline V gene, CDR1 is LGHNA and CDR2 is YSLEER. This CDR3 has 13 residues. As DNA, the CDR3 is TGCGCCAGCAGCCAATCTAACACCGGGGAGCTGTTTTTT. Its protein is CASSQSNTGELFF.

The rearrangement links TRBV21-1 to TRBJ2-2. TRBV21-1 is a pseudogene segment. The CDR3 totals 20 residues. The CDR3 protein is CASSNRDNRGQFANTGELFF. CDR3 coding DNA: TGTGCCAGCAGCAACCGGGACAACCGGGGGCAGTTCGCGAACACCGGGGAGCTGTTTTTT.

The chain links TRBV27 to TRBJ2-1; 7 bases line up with TRBD1. CDR3 length: 14 residues. V shed 7 bases, J shed 8 bases, and the junction held 11 bases outside the gene matches. Germline CDR1 and CDR2: MNHEY and SMNVEV (reference sequence). This chain's CDR3 is CASKFKGAGDEQFF. The CDR3 DNA sequence: TGTGCCAGCAAATTTAAGGGGGCCGGGGATGAGCAGTTCTTC.

CDR3 amino acids: CASSETGAGEQYF. CDR3 DNA sequence: TGTGCCAGCAGTGAAACAGGGGCTGGGGAGCAGTACTTC. The rearrangement uses TRBV25-1 and TRBJ2-7; TRBD1 matches 7 bases. The germline V gene has CDR1 MGHDK and CDR2 SYGVNS. The CDR3 runs 13 residues. V was clipped by 2 bases and J by 7 bases; unmatched bases: 5.

J is TRBJ1-1 and V is TRBV10-3; D remains unclear. Germline V gives CDR1 ENHRY, CDR2 SYGVKD. The CDR3 contains 14 residues. Trimming took off 3 bases at V and 3 bases at J, with 11 bases between the two ends. CDR3 sequence reads: CAISEILEDTEAFF. Here the CDR3 DNA reads TGTGCCATCAGTGAAATCTTAGAGGACACTGAAGCTTTCTTT.

This clone is a singleton in its sample. The chain couples TRBV7-9 to TRBJ2-5; 9 bases are shared with TRBD1. The CDR3 loop spans 14 amino acids. The V gene end was trimmed by 10 bases and the J gene end by 5 bases; junction bases not matched to a gene: 11. Germline CDR1 SEHNR, CDR2 FQNEAQ (reference sequence). The DNA of the CDR3 is TGTGCCATCCTACAGGGGGCGCCCCCCGAGACCCAGTACTTC. Residues: CAILQGAPPETQYF.

The chain carries TRBV19 and TRBJ1-4, with D possibly being TRBD1 (6 bases). The CDR3 sequence is 14 residues long. V shed 4 bases and J shed 8 bases, with 14 bases lying between them. Looked up from germline, CDR1 is LNHDA and CDR2 is SQIVND (reference sequence). CDR3 protein: CASSNWGAEEKLFF. The CDR3, as DNA: TGTGCCAGTAGTAATTGGGGGGCTGAGGAAAAACTGTTTTTT.

This clone was seen just once. The V call is TRBV11-2, the J call TRBJ2-1; no definite D call. The CDR3 extends over 12 amino acids. The V end lost 4 bases, the J end lost 9 bases, and 10 bases lay between the germline ends. Germline CDR1 SGHAT, CDR2 FQNNGV. CDR3 nucleotide sequence: TGTGCCAGCAGCTCCCCTTTCCCTGAGCAGTTCTTC. Protein sequence: CASSSPFPEQFF.

This clone was detected only once. The rearrangement links TRBV11-2 to TRBJ1-1; maybe TRBD1 (6 bases). There are 16 residues in the CDR3. Looked up from germline, CDR1 is SGHAT and CDR2 is FQNNGV. Trimming left V 1 base short and J 0 bases short, with 12 bases between. CDR3 protein: CASSLAQGVMNTEAFF. The CDR3 DNA is TGTGCCAGCAGCTTAGCACAGGGAGTTATGAACACTGAAGCTTTCTTT.

The CDR3 DNA sequence: TGTGCCAGCAGCGTCGAGGGCAGGGGGGAGATTCAGTACTTC. Amino acid sequence: CASSVEGRGEIQYF. This chain joins TRBV9 and TRBJ2-4, with a weak D call TRBD1 (7 bases). The germline CDR1 and CDR2 sequences are SGDLS and YYNGEE. CDR3 length: 14 amino acids. V was trimmed by 2 bases and J by 10 bases, leaving 16 bases between them.

This chain uses TRBV4-1 with TRBJ2-2, with D possibly being TRBD1 (5 bases). Per germline, CDR1 MGHRA and CDR2 YSYEKL. This CDR3 contains 19 residues. V was cut by 4 bases and J by 3 bases, with 24 bases left in between. The chain's CDR3 is CASSPFKGRVKGDTGELFF. In DNA, the CDR3 is TGCGCCAGCAGCCCCTTTAAGGGCAGGGTCAAAGGGGACACCGGGGAGCTGTTTTTT.

The chain couples TRBV5-4 to TRBJ2-1; TRBD2 agrees at 11 bases. V gave up 3 bases and J gave up 6 bases; unmatched junction bases: 8. There are 16 residues in the CDR3. The germline V gene has CDR1 SGHNT and CDR2 YYREEE (reference sequence). DNA for the CDR3: TGTGCCAGCAGCTGGCCCTCTAGCGGGGGGTCCAATGAGCAGTTCTTC. Encoded protein: CASSWPSSGGSNEQFF.

The CDR3 is CASSQERAGGNYGYTF. The CDR3 nucleotides are TGTGCCAGCAGCCAAGAAAGGGCAGGGGGGAACTATGGCTACACCTTC. V and J are TRBV4-2 and TRBJ1-2; TRBD1 aligns across 7 bases. This CDR3 is built from 16 residues. V dropped 0 bases and J dropped 2; count of bases not matched to a gene: 6. Germline CDR1 and CDR2: LGHNA and YNFKEQ.

The genes are TRBV14 and TRBJ2-2; unclear D gene. The V gene's germline CDR1 is SGHDN and CDR2 FVKESK. The CDR3 has 18 residues. V was clipped by 1 base and J by 0 bases, with 15 bases between them. CDR3 sequence (DNA): TGTGCCAGCAGCCAAGCCATATCCAAGACTGCGAACACCGGGGAGCTGTTTTTT. This translates into CASSQAISKTANTGELFF.

V and J are TRBV9 and TRBJ2-3; D is unclear. V dropped 2 bases and J dropped 6 bases, with 7 bases sitting between them. This CDR3 spans 12 amino acids. Germline lookup yields CDR1 SGDLS and CDR2 YYNGEE. The CDR3: CASSVFEDTQYF. CDR3 bases: TGTGCCAGCAGCGTGTTCGAGGATACGCAGTATTTT.

The chain combines TRBV11-3 with TRBJ2-3, with a tentative D call TRBD2 (5 bases). In germline, CDR1 is SGHNT, CDR2 YENEEA. The CDR3 length is 17 residues. Trimming took off 5 bases at V and 0 bases at J, with 18 bases between the two ends. CDR3 loop: CASSPRGEHTSTDTQYF. The DNA of the CDR3 is TGTGCCAGCAGCCCCCGTGGGGAGCACACTAGCACAGATACGCAGTATTTT.

The rearrangement links TRBV2 to TRBJ1-1, with unresolved D. With 6 bases removed from V and 3 bases from J, the gap between germline ends came to 14 bases. The CDR3 length is 14 residues. CDR1 and CDR2 from the germline V gene are SNHLY and FYNNEI. The CDR3 DNA is TGTGCCAGCAGAACGATGAGGCCGGACACTGAAGCTTTCTTT. It encodes CASRTMRPDTEAFF.

V usage is TRBV9 and J usage is TRBJ2-1, with 10 bases identical to TRBD2. V gave up 0 bases and J gave up 5 bases; unmatched junction bases: 11. The CDR3 covers 18 residues. Germline V lookup: CDR1 SGDLS, CDR2 YYNGEE. In DNA, the CDR3 is TGTGCCAGCAGCGTAGCTAGGACTAGCGGATCCCAGAACAATGAGCAGTTCTTC. It encodes CASSVARTSGSQNNEQFF.

The chain is built from TRBV6-6 and TRBJ1-3, with D uncertain. The CDR3 spans 13 residues. From germline, CDR1 is MNHNY and CDR2 SVGAGI (reference sequence). Deletions cut 0 bases from V and 1 base from J, with 1 base between. CDR3 sequence (DNA): TGTGCCAGCAGTTACTCTTCTGGAAACACCATATATTTT. The encoded protein is CASSYSSGNTIYF.

The V call is TRBV7-2, the J call TRBJ2-7; the match to TRBD2 covers 8 bases. The CDR3 totals 14 residues. With V trimmed by 1 base and J by 3 bases, 2 bases remained unmatched. The V gene's germline CDR1 is SGHTA and CDR2 FQGNSA. CDR3 region: CASSLEREFYEQYF. For the CDR3, the DNA is TGTGCCAGCAGCTTAGAGCGGGAGTTCTACGAGCAGTACTTC.